The clone carrying this T cell receptor beta chain was counted only a few times. Antigen unknown. V gave up 5 bases and J gave up 7 bases, with 12 bases separating them. The CDR3 totals 13 residues. The data stem from a study of identical twins. TCRdb re-called the 5' RACE reads with MiXCR, one entry per CDR3 protein. The repertoire consists of 650,000 to 750,000 distinct CDR3 sequences, with 21% occurring once and the leading ten covering 4% to 5.5%. Whole-study findings and limits: Because invariant MAIT and iNKT cells could be present, zero-insertion analyses could be partly confounded. While abundant cord blood beta clonotypes carried fewer insertions, memory repertoires showed no such pattern.

This sample also appeared in a second study, on T cells expressing NK-cell markers. That investigation notes: All TCR beta repertoires analysed originated from sorted CD3+CD56+NKG2C+, CD3+CD56+NKG2C- and CD3+CD56-NKG2C+ T cells. Also leading the CD3+CD56-NKG2C+ fraction in several donors were these clonotypes.

Material for sequencing was PBMCs. This chain connects TRBV12-3 or TRBV12-4 to TRBJ2-1; D gene ambiguous. This receptor was taken from a woman aged 18-35 years in good health. CDR3 residues: CASSPHPENEQFF. Here the CDR3 DNA reads TGTGCCAGCAGTCCACACCCGGAGAATGAGCAGTTCTTC.